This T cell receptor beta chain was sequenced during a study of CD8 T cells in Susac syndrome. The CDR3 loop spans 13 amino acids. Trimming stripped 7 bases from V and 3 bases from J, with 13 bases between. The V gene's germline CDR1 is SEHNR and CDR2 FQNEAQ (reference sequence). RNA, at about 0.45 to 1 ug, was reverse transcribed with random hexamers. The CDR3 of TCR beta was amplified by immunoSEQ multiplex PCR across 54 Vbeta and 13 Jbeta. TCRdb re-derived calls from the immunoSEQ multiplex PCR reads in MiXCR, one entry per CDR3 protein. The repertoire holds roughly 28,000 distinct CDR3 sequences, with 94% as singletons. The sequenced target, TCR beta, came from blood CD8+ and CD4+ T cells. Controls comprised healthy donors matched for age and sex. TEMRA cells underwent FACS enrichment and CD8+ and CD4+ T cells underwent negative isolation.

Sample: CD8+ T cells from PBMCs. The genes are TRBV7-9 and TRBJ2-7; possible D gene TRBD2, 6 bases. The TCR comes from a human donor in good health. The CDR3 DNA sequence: TGTGCCAGCACCGGGAGTCCCCTCTACGAGCAGTACTTC. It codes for CASTGSPLYEQYF.